Sequencing of this TCR beta chain was carried out in a study of blood T cells in healthy people across ages. Study at large: Capture via template switching afforded approximately one barcoded beta molecule per two T cells.

Germline assignment: CDR1 DFQATT and CDR2 SNEGSKA (reference sequence). V gave up 1 base and J gave up 5 bases; unmatched junction bases: 7. CDR3 length: 14 amino acids. A second about 6 to 12 cycle PCR used barcoded and J-beta primers. TCRdb reprocessed the 5' RACE reads with MiXCR, giving one entry per CDR3 protein. Of approximately 400,000 distinct CDR3 sequences in the sample, about 49% were seen once. The sample holds a few counts of this clonotype. The sample taken for sequencing was blood. This rearrangement joins TRBV20-1 to TRBJ1-2; 7 bases line up with TRBD1. The receptor comes from a man in his sixties in good health. In nucleotides, the CDR3 is TGCAGTGCTAGAGGCAGGGGGATAACTTATGGCTACACCTTC. Its translation: CSARGRGITYGYTF.